This is a list of T cell receptor beta chains from one sample in a study of cytomegalovirus exposure and HLA in healthy donors. The assay was immunoSEQ multiplex PCR, and TCRdb's table has in-frame clones only and misses some. The top ten clones hold approximately 1.6% of a sample with 150,000 to 200,000 clones, over 80% of them seen once. Sequencing was done on a sample of PBMCs. The source of these receptors is a girl aged 5 to 17 in good health and CMV-seropositive. Both conserved end residues are part of each CDR3. A D gene is named only where the DNA matches it firmly. Clone sizes are given selectively: once, few, many, or a class where the clone is expanded.

d_gene,abundance,v_gene,j_gene,CDR3nt,CDR3aa
NA,NA,TRBV28,TRBJ1-5,TGTGCCAGCAGTTTCCCCGACAGGCCAAATCAGCCCCAGCATTTT,CASSFPDRPNQPQHF
TRBD1,few,TRBV27,TRBJ2-7,TGTGCCAGCAGTTCACTAACAGGGGATCTCTTCTACGAGCAGTACTTC,CASSSLTGDLFYEQYF
NA,NA,TRBV10-3,TRBJ2-2,TGTGCCATCAGTGCCTCCCAGTACACCGGGGAGCTGTTTTTT,CAISASQYTGELFF
NA,NA,TRBV7-3,TRBJ2-1,TGTGCCAGCAGCTTACAAGTCGGCGGGGCCTACAATGAGCAGTTCTTC,CASSLQVGGAYNEQFF
TRBD2,NA,TRBV13,TRBJ2-2,TGTGCCAGCAGCTTAAGCGGGAGAGGGTACACCGGGGAGCTGTTTTTT,CASSLSGRGYTGELFF
TRBD1,NA,TRBV5-4,TRBJ2-7,TGTGCCAGCAGCCCACCCGGGACAGGACCTTCCTACGAGCAGTACTTC,CASSPPGTGPSYEQYF
TRBD2,NA,TRBV7-2,TRBJ2-7,TGTGCCAGCAGCTTATCGCCTAGCGGGGTCTACGAGCAGTACTTC,CASSLSPSGVYEQYF
TRBD2,NA,TRBV6-1,TRBJ2-5,TGTGCCAGCAGGGTTAGCGGGGGGGCAGTTTGGACCCAGTACTTC,CASRVSGGAVWTQYF
TRBD1,NA,TRBV6-1,TRBJ1-4,TGTGCCAGCAGTGAGGACAGGGCGTCCGAAAAACTGTTTTTT,CASSEDRASEKLFF
NA,once,TRBV28,TRBJ2-3,TGTGCCAGCGCCCTCGGAGAATTTCGGCAATCAGATACGCAGTATTTT,CASALGEFRQSDTQYF
NA,NA,TRBV6-5,TRBJ1-4,TGTGCCAGCAGAGACCCGGGAGGGGGTCGACTGTTTTTT,CASRDPGGGRLFF
NA,NA,TRBV6-5,TRBJ1-2,TGTGCCAGCAGTGAGACCGGGACTTATGGCTACACCTTC,CASSETGTYGYTF
NA,few,TRBV7-6,TRBJ1-5,TGTGCCAGCAGCCCCCAGGGAGGCGCAGGGCAGCCCCAGCATTTT,CASSPQGGAGQPQHF
TRBD2,NA,TRBV28,TRBJ2-4,TGTGCCAGCAGTTTCCCCGGGGGGGTAAAAAACATTCAGTACTTC,CASSFPGGVKNIQYF
NA,NA,TRBV29-1,TRBJ2-1,TGCAGCGGGGGAAGACAGGTTCCTCAAAATGAGCAGTTCTTC,CSGGRQVPQNEQFF
NA,NA,TRBV7-9,TRBJ1-2,TGTGCCAGCAGCCCAACGGGGAACTATGGCTACACCTTC,CASSPTGNYGYTF
NA,NA,TRBV9,TRBJ2-3,TGTGCCAGCAGCGTTACAGGGAATATGCCAGATACGCAGTATTTT,CASSVTGNMPDTQYF
TRBD2,NA,TRBV29-1,TRBJ2-3,TGCAGCACAAGCGGGGGGACCTACACAGATACGCAGTATTTT,CSTSGGTYTDTQYF
TRBD1,NA,TRBV7-9,TRBJ1-1,TGTGCCAGCAGCGGGGGACAGCGTGAAGCTTTCTTT,CASSGGQREAFF
NA,NA,TRBV7-2,TRBJ1-6,TGTGCCAGCAGCTTAGAGGCGTCCGGGAATTCACCCCTCCACTTT,CASSLEASGNSPLHF
TRBD1,NA,TRBV5-6,TRBJ1-5,TGTGCCAGCAGCTTGGTGCAGGGACAGGGGAGGGAGGGCAATCAGCCCCAGCATTTT,CASSLVQGQGREGNQPQHF
TRBD2,NA,TRBV5-6,TRBJ2-1,TGTGCCAGCAGCCTCGAGCGGGGGGTCTACAATGAGCAGTTCTTC,CASSLERGVYNEQFF
NA,NA,TRBV28,TRBJ1-5,TGTGCCAGCAGTCTGTCTCGGGGAAATCAGCCCCAGCATTTT,CASSLSRGNQPQHF
NA,NA,TRBV4-2,TRBJ1-4,TGTGCCAGCAGCCAAGATGGGGCCGGTAATGAAAAACTGTTTTTT,CASSQDGAGNEKLFF
TRBD1,NA,TRBV23-1,TRBJ2-7,TGCGCCAGCAGACAGACAGGGGAGCCGCAGTACTTC,CASRQTGEPQYF
NA,NA,TRBV7-8,TRBJ2-5,TGTGCCAGCAGCTACCCGGACAGTCCGTCGGAGACCCAGTACTTC,CASSYPDSPSETQYF
TRBD2,few,TRBV7-6,TRBJ2-2,TGTGCCAGCAGCTTAGGGGGAGGGAGTTATCCCGGGGAGCTGTTTTTT,CASSLGGGSYPGELFF
TRBD2,NA,TRBV2,TRBJ2-3,TGTGCCAGTTGGCGGGGGGGTACAGATACGCAGTATTTT,CASWRGGTDTQYF
NA,NA,TRBV6-1,TRBJ1-5,TGTGCCAGCAGTATGCCCAGGGATCAGCCCCAGCATTTT,CASSMPRDQPQHF
TRBD2,NA,TRBV6-8,TRBJ2-2,TGTGCCAGCAGTTATGGGGCGGGAGGGATAACCGGGGAGCTGTTTTTT,CASSYGAGGITGELFF
NA,NA,TRBV6-4,TRBJ1-5,TGTGCCAGTAGGAGTCAGGGTGAAGTATATAGCAATCAGCCCCAGCATTTT,CASRSQGEVYSNQPQHF
TRBD1,NA,TRBV27,TRBJ1-1,TGTGCCAGCAGCACACGGAGGGGGCGGAGTGAAGCTTTCTTT,CASSTRRGRSEAFF
NA,once,TRBV4-1,TRBJ2-7,TGCGCCAGCAGCCAAGGACTAGCCTACGAGCAGTACTTC,CASSQGLAYEQYF
TRBD1,NA,TRBV5-1,TRBJ2-3,TGCGCCAGCAGCCCGGGGACAGGGGTTGCAGATACGCAGTATTTT,CASSPGTGVADTQYF
NA,once,TRBV29-1,TRBJ1-2,TGCAGCGTTGAAGTAAGGACAAAAAACTATGGCTACACCTTC,CSVEVRTKNYGYTF
TRBD2,NA,TRBV4-3,TRBJ2-2,TGCGCCAGCAGCTCTCTAGCGGGTCCGAACACCGGGGAGCTGTTTTTT,CASSSLAGPNTGELFF
TRBD1,NA,TRBV6-1,TRBJ1-5,TGTGCCAGCAGTGAATGGGACAGGCCTGAACAGCCCCAGCATTTT,CASSEWDRPEQPQHF
NA,NA,TRBV7-2,TRBJ2-3,TGTGCCAGCAGCTTAGCGACGGGGAGCACAGATACGCAGTATTTT,CASSLATGSTDTQYF
TRBD1,NA,TRBV19,TRBJ1-2,TGTGCCAGTACAAAGCAGGGGGCGGCTGACGTTAACTATGGCTACACCTTC,CASTKQGAADVNYGYTF
TRBD1,NA,TRBV28,TRBJ2-1,TGTGCCAGCAGTGGGGACAGGGAGTACAATGAGCAGTTCTTC,CASSGDREYNEQFF
TRBD1,NA,TRBV28,TRBJ1-5,TGTGCCAGCAGCTTCCGGGGACAGGGCAATCAGCCCCAGCATTTT,CASSFRGQGNQPQHF
TRBD2,NA,TRBV7-2,TRBJ2-2,TGTGCCAGCAGCTTACTTTCGGGGGGGCTGGGCGGGGAGCTGTTTTTT,CASSLLSGGLGGELFF
NA,NA,TRBV10-3,TRBJ2-3,TGTGCCATCAGTGATTTTCTCCAGGAACCAGATACGCAGTATTTT,CAISDFLQEPDTQYF
NA,NA,TRBV27,TRBJ1-5,TGTGCCAGCAGTTTATCTAAGGGGAATCAGCCCCAGCATTTT,CASSLSKGNQPQHF
TRBD2,few,TRBV7-3,TRBJ2-2,TGTGCCAGCAGCTTAACCCTAGCGGGGAACACCGGGGAGCTGTTTTTT,CASSLTLAGNTGELFF
NA,NA,TRBV10-2,TRBJ2-6,TGCGCCAGCAATAGTCCTTTGAGTGGGGCCAACGTCCTGACTTTC,CASNSPLSGANVLTF
NA,NA,TRBV5-1,TRBJ2-7,TGCGCCAGCAGTTACGTCGGGAACGAGCAGTACTTC,CASSYVGNEQYF
TRBD1,NA,TRBV5-6,TRBJ1-2,TGTGCCAGCAGCTCAAGCCTGGACAGGCATTTTAACTATGGCTACACCTTC,CASSSSLDRHFNYGYTF
NA,NA,TRBV7-9,TRBJ2-7,TGTGCCAGCAGCTTAACAAACAGCATCTACGAGCAGTACTTC,CASSLTNSIYEQYF
NA,NA,TRBV13,TRBJ2-1,TGTGCCAGCAGCTTAGGCCGGGTAGCGTCAACCTACAATGAGCAGTTCTTC,CASSLGRVASTYNEQFF
NA,few,TRBV5-1,TRBJ2-3,TGCGCCAGCAGTCGTTGGTCGGACAGCGCACTCACAGATACGCAGTATTTT,CASSRWSDSALTDTQYF
TRBD1,NA,TRBV6-5,TRBJ1-2,TGTGCCAGCAGTTACCGGGACAGGGAGGACTATGGCTACACCTTC,CASSYRDREDYGYTF
NA,NA,TRBV4-1,TRBJ2-3,TGCGCCAGCAGCCTGGGTAGCGGAGTCACAGATACGCAGTATTTT,CASSLGSGVTDTQYF
NA,NA,TRBV6-5,TRBJ1-6,TGTGCCAGCAGTCCCGACCGGGGAGTTGGTTCACCCCTCCACTTT,CASSPDRGVGSPLHF
TRBD2,NA,TRBV6-5,TRBJ2-7,TGTGCCAGCAGTACCGCGGGGGGGGCCAACGAGCAGTACTTC,CASSTAGGANEQYF